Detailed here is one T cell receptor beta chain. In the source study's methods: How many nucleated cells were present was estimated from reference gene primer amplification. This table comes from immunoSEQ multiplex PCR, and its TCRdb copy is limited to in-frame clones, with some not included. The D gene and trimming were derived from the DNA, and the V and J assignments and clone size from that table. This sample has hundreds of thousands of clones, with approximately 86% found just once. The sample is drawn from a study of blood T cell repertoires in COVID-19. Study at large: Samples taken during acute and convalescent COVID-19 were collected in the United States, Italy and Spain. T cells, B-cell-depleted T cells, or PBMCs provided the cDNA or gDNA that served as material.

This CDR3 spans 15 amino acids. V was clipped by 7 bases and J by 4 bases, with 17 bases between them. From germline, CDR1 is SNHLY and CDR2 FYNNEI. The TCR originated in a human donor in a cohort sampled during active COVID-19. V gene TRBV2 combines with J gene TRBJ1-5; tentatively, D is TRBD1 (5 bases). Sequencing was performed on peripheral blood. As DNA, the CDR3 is TGTGCCAGCACGGCGGGGGGGATCACGAATCAGCCCCAGCATTTT. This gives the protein CASTAGGITNQPQHF. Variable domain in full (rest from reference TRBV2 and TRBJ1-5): EPEVTQTPSHQVTQMGQEVILRCVPISNHLYFYWYRQILGQKVEFLVSFYNNEISEKSEIFDDQFSVERPDGSNFTLKIRSTKLEDSAMYFCASTAGGITNQPQHFGDGTRLSIL.